Below, 23 T cell receptor beta chains from the same sample are listed, as sequenced in a study of blood T cell repertoires in COVID-19. TCRdb's copy holds only in-frame clones and misses some; the assay was immunoSEQ multiplex PCR. The sample holds just over 300,000 clones, roughly 90% seen once. The sample taken for sequencing was peripheral blood. The receptors come from a woman in her twenties or thirties with COVID-19, enrolled during active disease.

Comments on this clone: Additional DNA sequences in this sample encode the identical CDR3. This chain uses TRBV29-1 with TRBJ1-2; TRBD1 matches at 9 bases. Looked up from germline, CDR1 is SQVTM and CDR2 is ANQGSEA. Trimming cost V 6 bases and J 3 bases; bases outside gene matches: 2. CDR3 size: 12 residues. The CDR3, as DNA: TGCAGCGTCGACAGGGGGGACTATGGCTACACCTTC. This gives the protein CSVDRGDYGYTF.

The chain combines TRBV12-3 or TRBV12-4 with TRBJ1-2; 10 positions agree with TRBD1. V dropped 3 bases and J dropped 6; count of bases not matched to a gene: 1. The CDR3 runs 13 residues. The DNA of the CDR3 is TGTGCCAGCAGTTTGACAGGGGGCGATGGCTACACCTTC. Its translation: CASSLTGGDGYTF.

The chain joins TRBV30 to TRBJ1-2; TRBD1 might be the D (5 bases). V gave up 4 bases and J gave up 2 bases, with 17 bases separating them. Germline V gives CDR1 GTSNPN, CDR2 SVGIG (reference sequence). The CDR3 contains 15 residues. The CDR3, as DNA: TGTGCCTGGAACCGACGACAGCCCCTAAACTATGGCTACACCTTC. It specifies CAWNRRQPLNYGYTF.

The chain has TRBV5-8 and TRBJ2-2; a possible D gene is TRBD1 (6 bases). CDR1 and CDR2 from the germline V gene are SGHTS and YDEGEE. The CDR3 has 14 amino acids. The ends were cut back, 4 bases at V and 6 bases at J, with 13 bases in the middle. CDR3 sequence reads: CASSTRTVSGELFF. The DNA for the CDR3 is TGTGCCAGCAGCACGAGGACAGTCTCCGGGGAGCTGTTTTTT.

This chain connects TRBV30 to TRBJ1-2; a possible D gene is TRBD1 (5 bases). This CDR3 has 13 amino acids. Germline lookup yields CDR1 GTSNPN and CDR2 SVGIG (reference sequence). Trimming stripped 8 bases from V and 4 bases from J, with 17 bases between. CDR3 region: CARGAGRGYGYTF. CDR3 nucleotides: TGTGCCCGCGGGGCAGGGAGAGGCTATGGCTACACCTTC.

The CDR3 DNA sequence: TGTGCCAGCAGTTTTTCAGGCAGTACGAATTCACCCCTCCACTTT. Encoded protein: CASSFSGSTNSPLHF. The V call is TRBV28, the J call TRBJ1-6; D gene unclear. This CDR3 spans 15 amino acids. From germline, CDR1 is MDHEN and CDR2 SYDVKM. V was trimmed by 3 bases and J by 7 bases, leaving 13 bases between them.

This clone appeared a few times. This chain joins TRBV28 and TRBJ1-5; D perhaps matches TRBD1 (6 bases). The CDR3 length is 15 residues. CDR1 is MDHEN, CDR2 SYDVKM, per germline. V lost 7 bases, J lost 7 bases, and 20 bases lay in between. CDR3 amino acids: CASTPSSRGRQPQHF. Here the CDR3 DNA reads TGTGCCAGCACTCCATCCTCCAGGGGCCGGCAGCCCCAGCATTTT.

The chain links TRBV6-5 to TRBJ1-4, with a tentative D call TRBD1 (5 bases). The CDR3 is made up of 15 amino acids. Trimming pared 0 bases from V and 8 bases from J, leaving 13 bases between. Germline CDR1 MNHEY, CDR2 SVGAGI. CDR3 sequence reads: CASSYSTALGEKLFF. CDR3 sequence (DNA): TGTGCCAGCAGTTACTCGACAGCCCTGGGGGAAAAACTGTTTTTT.

This sequence joins TRBV4-1 and TRBJ2-7, with 8 positions matching TRBD1. The junction had 5 bases not matched to a gene; V was cut back by 8 bases and J by 2 bases. CDR1 MGHRA and CDR2 YSYEKL come from the germline V gene. CDR3 length equals 13 residues. CDR3 residues: CASGGQGAYEQYF. CDR3 DNA sequence: TGCGCCAGCGGTGGACAGGGCGCCTACGAGCAGTACTTC.

V usage is TRBV2 and J usage is TRBJ2-7, with TRBD2 as a possible D gene (6 bases). The V end lost 7 bases, the J end lost 12 bases, and 19 bases lay between the germline ends. Germline CDR1 and CDR2: SNHLY and FYNNEI. The CDR3 contains 12 residues. DNA for the CDR3: TGTGCCAGCAATCCGACTAGTGCCTATCTGTACTTC. Translated: CASNPTSAYLYF.

The J gene is TRBJ1-5, the V gene TRBV3-1 (or the pseudogene TRBV3-2); TRBD1 aligns across 7 bases. Germline-derived CDR1 and CDR2 are LGHDT and YNNKEL (reference sequence). CDR3 length: 16 residues. The V and J ends lost 6 bases and 3 bases, in that order; junction bases with no gene match: 11. The CDR3 DNA sequence: TGTGCCAGCAGTCACGGACAGGAGCCTTCCAATCAGCCCCAGCATTTT. It is translated as CASSHGQEPSNQPQHF.

This chain connects TRBV10-2 to TRBJ1-1; D is perhaps TRBD1 (5 bases). V was trimmed by 3 bases and J by 3 bases, leaving 5 bases between them. Germline CDR1 and CDR2: WSHSY and SAAADI. This CDR3 is built from 12 residues. The CDR3 sequence is CASSEGDTEAFF. In nucleotides, the CDR3 is TGCGCCAGCAGTGAAGGGGACACTGAAGCTTTCTTT.

The rearrangement joins TRBV19 to TRBJ1-5, with 12 bases fitting TRBD1. The V gene end was trimmed by 7 bases and the J gene end by 2 bases; junction bases not matched to a gene: 3. Germline loops: CDR1 LNHDA, CDR2 SQIVND (reference sequence). This CDR3 is built from 15 residues. The CDR3 coding sequence is TGTGCCAGTATTGGGACAGGGGGCGGCAATCAGCCCCAGCATTTT. It translates to CASIGTGGGNQPQHF.

The V gene is TRBV30, the J gene TRBJ1-4; D not certain. V was trimmed by 5 bases and J by 10 bases, leaving 17 bases between them. Germline CDR1 is GTSNPN and CDR2 is SVGIG (reference sequence). There are 13 residues in the CDR3. CDR3 sequence reads: CAWGPGTTGKLFF. The DNA for the CDR3 is TGTGCCTGGGGCCCGGGTACAACGGGAAAACTGTTTTTT.

The chain combines TRBV2 with TRBJ2-2, with D possibly TRBD2 on 5 matching bases. Germline CDR1 reads SNHLY; CDR2 reads FYNNEI. The CDR3 has 15 amino acids. Between the trimmed V and J ends, which lost 8 bases and 7 bases, there was a span of 20 bases. As DNA, the CDR3 is TGTGCCAGCCGAGGAGTGAGGGTGGTAGGCGGGGAGCTGTTTTTT. It codes for CASRGVRVVGGELFF.

This chain joins TRBV7-2 and TRBJ2-5, with 11 bases that match TRBD2. CDR3 length: 16 amino acids. V trimming: 5 bases; J trimming: 5 bases; junction bases outside the gene matches: 10. The germline CDR1 and CDR2 sequences are SGHTA and FQGNSA. In DNA, the CDR3 is TGTGCCAGCAGCGAAAATAGCGGGGGGGCCGCTGAGACCCAGTACTTC. Translation gives CASSENSGGAAETQYF.

This clone was seen a few times. The chain links TRBV7-9 to TRBJ1-6; D unresolved. Trimming took 2 bases from V and 2 from J, leaving 19 bases between them. CDR1 and CDR2 (germline): SEHNR, FQNEAQ (reference sequence). The CDR3 spans 19 residues. The CDR3 nucleotides read TGTGCCAGCAGCTTAACGGGAACCCGAGGCAATACCTATAATTCACCCCTCCACTTT. Encoded protein: CASSLTGTRGNTYNSPLHF.

The chain links TRBV2 to TRBJ2-3, with 9 nucleotides matching TRBD2. CDR1 is SNHLY, CDR2 FYNNEI, per germline. V shed 8 bases, J shed 0 bases, and the junction held 6 bases outside the gene matches. CDR3 size: 15 residues. The CDR3 region is CASGELAGSTDTQYF. In nucleotides, the CDR3 is TGTGCCAGCGGAGAGCTAGCGGGGAGCACAGATACGCAGTATTTT.

The chain recombines TRBV3-1 (or the pseudogene TRBV3-2) with TRBJ2-3, with 7 bases identical to TRBD2. Germline CDR1 reads LGHDT; CDR2 reads YNNKEL (reference sequence). The CDR3 spans 18 residues. Trimming at V came to 2 bases and at J to 2 bases, leaving 13 bases not matched to a gene. Here the CDR3 reads CASSQKHPGGGLTDTQYF. As DNA, the CDR3 is TGTGCCAGCAGCCAAAAGCACCCGGGAGGAGGCCTCACAGATACGCAGTATTTT.

The chain employs TRBV7-8 and TRBJ1-1; 7 bases align to TRBD1. The V and J ends lost 5 bases and 5 bases, in that order; junction bases with no gene match: 8. CDR3 length equals 14 residues. CDR1 and CDR2 (germline): SGHVS, FQNEAQ. The CDR3 DNA is TGTGCCAGCAGCCCTACGACAGGGTCGACTGAAGCTTTCTTT. Translated: CASSPTTGSTEAFF.

This clone occurred once. The chain recombines TRBV12-2 with TRBJ2-4; the table gives TRBD2 as D, unverified against the DNA. TRBV12-2 has pseudogene status. This CDR3 region has 13 residues. The CDR3 is CASRPRVIGIQYF. The CDR3 DNA sequence: TGTGCAAGTCGCCCTCGGGTAATCGGGATTCAGTACTTC.

This chain joins TRBV4-2 and TRBJ1-6, with 7 bases aligning to TRBD1. In germline, CDR1 is LGHNA, CDR2 YNFKEQ. The trim removed 1 base at V and 9 bases at J, leaving 6 bases unmatched. This CDR3 is built from 15 residues. This chain's CDR3 is CASSQVQGRSSPLHF. CDR3 DNA: TGTGCCAGCAGCCAAGTACAGGGGAGGTCTTCACCCCTCCACTTT.

This sequence joins TRBV30 and TRBJ2-2, with TRBD2 matching 10 bases. Looked up from germline, CDR1 is GTSNPN and CDR2 is SVGIG (reference sequence). The CDR3 extends over 16 amino acids. The CDR3 DNA reads TGTGGCCTGGGTGGTAGCGGGGGGACGAACACCGGGGAGCTGTTTTTT. Amino acid sequence: CGLGGSGGTNTGELFF.